The T cell receptor beta chain described here comes from a study of PD-1 blockade in classical Hodgkin lymphoma. The V end was cut by 8 bases, the J end by 2 bases, with 8 bases between. The CDR3 has 12 residues. Germline lookup yields CDR1 MNHNY and CDR2 SVGAGI (reference sequence). Autologous stem cell transplantation was followed by relapse in every patient, and brentuximab vedotin exposure varied. Sequencing was performed with immunoSEQ multiplex PCR; in TCRdb, only in-frame clones are kept and a portion is missing. The sample contains more than 25,000 clones, approximately 80% of which appear only once.

This material consisted of peripheral blood mononuclear cells (PBMCs), taken before the second cycle of nivolumab. The chain uses TRBV6-6 and TRBJ2-3, with D unclear. This TCR was sampled from a human donor with classical Hodgkin lymphoma. The CDR3 spells CASRTATDTQYF. The CDR3 DNA reads TGTGCCAGCCGAACCGCCACAGATACGCAGTATTTT.